A single sample gave rise to the 3 T cell receptor beta chains below, sequenced in a study of Graves' ophthalmopathy and Graves' hyperthyroidism. Amplified TCR beta CDR3 regions were obtained using RNA transcripts as template. After a first-round RT-PCR with HTBI primers, a second-round multiplex PCR was run. MiXCR, run by TCRdb on the multiplex PCR reads, gives a single entry per CDR3 protein. The sample records approximately 1.2 million distinct CDR3 sequences, about 36% being singletons. What was sequenced was peripheral blood or thyroid tissue (not recorded which). The receptors were gathered from an adult man with Graves' hyperthyroidism.

This clonotype was detected many times. The chain uses TRBV10-2 and TRBJ1-6; a possible D gene is TRBD1 (5 bases). Trimming pared 3 bases from V and 13 bases from J, leaving 16 bases between. This CDR3 is built from 14 residues. Looked up from germline, CDR1 is WSHSY and CDR2 is SAAADI. CDR3 in amino acids: CASSDSGGFGPLHF. The CDR3, as DNA: TGCGCCAGCAGTGACTCCGGGGGGTTCGGCCCCCTCCACTTT.

Note on this clonotype: A much larger clone differs from this one at a single base, so this may be a read error. The rearrangement uses TRBV19 and TRBJ2-7; 8 bases match TRBD1. The CDR3 is 15 residues long. The germline V gene has CDR1 LNHDA and CDR2 SQIVND (reference sequence). CDR3: CASRTSDRVISEQCF. The CDR3, as DNA: TGTGCCAGTAGAACCTCGGACAGGGTGATCTCCGAGCAGTGCTTC.

This clonotype was recorded at least ten times. The chain employs TRBV2 and TRBJ1-6; unclear D gene. The CDR3 runs 14 residues. Per germline, CDR1 SNHLY and CDR2 FYNNEI. V was shortened by 2 bases and J by 7 bases, with 9 bases between the two germline ends. CDR3 in amino acids: CASSEYDRNSPLHF. CDR3 in DNA: TGTGCCAGCAGTGAATACGACCGAAATTCACCCCTCCACTTT.